The following is a TCR beta chain sequence with its context. Its specificity is unknown. This record comes from a study of CD8 T cells in ankylosing spondylitis. Study-wide results and caveats: A TCR beta motif of about eight highly homologous variants appeared characteristic of ankylosing spondylitis blood. Disease-associated clonotypes exhibited CD8+ identity and were relatively infrequent in peripheral blood.

Germline-derived CDR1 and CDR2 are DFQATT and SNEGSKA (reference sequence). This CDR3 has 15 amino acids. V gave up 1 base and J gave up 2 bases; unmatched junction bases: 6. TCRdb reprocessed the 5' RACE reads with MiXCR, giving one entry per CDR3 protein. The data show 250,000 to 350,000 distinct CDR3 sequences, 20% seen once. The chain recombines TRBV20-1 with TRBJ1-1, with 8 bases fitting TRBD1. The receptor comes from a male donor with ankylosing spondylitis or in good health (not recorded which). Input material: blood, either unsorted or a sorted T cell fraction (not recorded which). The CDR3 DNA follows: TGCAGTGCTAGAGGACAGGGGAGGTTAAACACTGAAGCTTTCTTT. The encoded protein is CSARGQGRLNTEAFF.